The 32 T cell receptor beta chains given below trace back to one sample, sequenced in a study of CD8+ T cells in alopecia areata. Regarding treatment: oral pan-JAK inhibitor, 5-10 mg twice daily. Reverse transcription of extracted RNA yielded cDNA, which provided the sequencing template. Sequencing used immunoSEQ multiplex PCR; TCRdb keeps in-frame clones, though not all of them. The sample comprises 150,000 to 200,000 clones, 58% of which are singletons, and roughly 5.8% rests with the top ten. The sample in question was CD4+ T cells sorted from blood, obtained at week 24, from a patient treated with tofacitinib. These receptors were obtained from a human donor with alopecia areata.

This sequence joins TRBV11-1 and TRBJ2-7, with D perhaps TRBD1 or TRBD2 (6 bases each). The V gene's germline CDR1 is SGHAT and CDR2 FQDESV (reference sequence). This CDR3 is 15 amino acids long. Deletions cut 5 bases from V and 0 bases from J, with 14 bases between. This CDR3 is CASSLGGTDSYEQYF. The CDR3 nucleotides read TGTGCCAGCAGCCTGGGGGGCACAGACTCCTACGAGCAGTACTTC.

This chain connects TRBV29-1 to TRBJ2-5, with D possibly matching TRBD2 (6 bases). Trimming took off 1 base at V and 5 bases at J, with 11 bases between the two ends. CDR1 is SQVTM and CDR2 is ANQGSEA in the germline V gene. CDR3 length: 13 residues. This CDR3 reads CSVEGGTEETQYF. CDR3 in DNA: TGCAGCGTTGAAGGAGGGACTGAGGAGACCCAGTACTTC.

V gene TRBV7-2 combines with J gene TRBJ2-3, with D possibly matching TRBD1 (5 bases). Germline V lookup: CDR1 SGHTA, CDR2 FQGNSA. V was pared by 1 base and J by 1 base, with 9 bases between. The CDR3 runs to 15 residues. DNA for the CDR3: TGTGCCAGCAGCTTAGGGGGCCTCCGCACAGATACGCAGTATTTT. It translates to CASSLGGLRTDTQYF.

V usage is TRBV29-1 and J usage is TRBJ1-5, with TRBD1 as a possible D gene (5 bases). The germline V gene encodes CDR1 SQVTM and CDR2 ANQGSEA. This CDR3 is built from 13 residues. Trimming pared 4 bases from V and 2 bases from J, leaving 9 bases between. CDR3 region: CSVGGTGNQPQHF. CDR3 bases: TGCAGCGTTGGGGGGACCGGCAATCAGCCCCAGCATTTT.

CDR3 region: CASSLWSSGSTYEQYF. CDR3 bases: TGTGCCAGCAGTTTATGGAGTAGCGGGAGCACCTACGAGCAGTACTTC. The chain couples TRBV28 to TRBJ2-7; 9 bases match TRBD2. Germline assignment: CDR1 MDHEN and CDR2 SYDVKM. J gave up 2 bases and V 0 bases, and 5 bases lay outside the gene matches. The CDR3 totals 16 residues.

The chain carries TRBV7-2 and TRBJ2-1; TRBD2 matches 8 bases. This CDR3 is 15 amino acids long. The germline gives CDR1 SGHTA, CDR2 FQGNSA. The ends lost 4 bases at V and 0 bases at J; junction bases unmatched: 2. In DNA, the CDR3 is TGTGCCAGCAGCTACAGCGGGAGCTCCTACAATGAGCAGTTCTTC. It translates to CASSYSGSSYNEQFF.

This clone was counted only a few times. The chain joins TRBV6-1 to TRBJ1-2, with 8 bases fitting TRBD1. The length of the CDR3 is 17 residues. The V gene's germline CDR1 is MNHNS and CDR2 SASEGT. V dropped 1 base and J dropped 4; count of bases not matched to a gene: 11. The CDR3 nucleotides read TGTGCCAGCAGTGAAGGAACCGGGGACAGGAGGGGCTATGGCTACACCTTC. It is translated as CASSEGTGDRRGYGYTF.

This chain uses TRBV7-7 with TRBJ2-5; the D is unclear. This CDR3 is 14 amino acids long. Germline CDR1 SSHAT, CDR2 FNYEAQ (reference sequence). V was pared by 5 bases and J by 5 bases, with 15 bases between. DNA of the CDR3: TGTGCCAGCAGCAAGGACGTCCGTTCGGAGACCCAGTACTTC. Amino acids: CASSKDVRSETQYF.

This chain uses TRBV4-1 with TRBJ2-5, with a weak D call TRBD2 (5 bases). The CDR3 totals 14 residues. Germline CDR1 and CDR2: MGHRA and YSYEKL. With 1 base removed from V and 5 bases from J, the gap between germline ends came to 11 bases. The CDR3 bases are TGCGCCAGCAGCCAAGTTTCGGGATCGGAGACCCAGTACTTC. This sequence encodes CASSQVSGSETQYF.

The chain recombines TRBV7-2 with TRBJ2-5; the D call may be TRBD1 or TRBD2 (6 bases each). CDR3 size: 13 residues. CDR1 SGHTA and CDR2 FQGNSA come from the germline V gene. The V end lost 3 bases, the J end lost 5 bases, and 10 bases lay between the germline ends. CDR3: CASSLGGGETQYF. The CDR3 region has the DNA TGTGCCAGCAGCTTGGGGGGCGGGGAGACCCAGTACTTC.

The chain recombines TRBV4-3 with TRBJ2-7, with 9 bases fitting TRBD2. CDR3 size: 15 residues. The trim removed 6 bases at V and 4 bases at J, leaving 10 bases unmatched. The germline V gene encodes CDR1 LGHNA and CDR2 YSLEER. CDR3 loop: CASSPNSGSVYEQYF. The DNA for the CDR3 is TGCGCCAGCAGTCCCAATAGCGGGAGTGTGTACGAGCAGTACTTC.

This clone came up a few times. This sequence joins TRBV27 and TRBJ2-7; perhaps TRBD1 as D (6 bases). V lost 3 bases, J lost 0 bases, and 9 bases lay in between. CDR3 length: 14 amino acids. Germline lookup yields CDR1 MNHEY and CDR2 SMNVEV (reference sequence). CDR3 in DNA: TGTGCCAGCAGTTTGCAGGGGAGCTCCTACGAGCAGTACTTC. Translation: CASSLQGSSYEQYF.

V gene TRBV5-6 combines with J gene TRBJ2-3; D unresolved. Germline V CDR1 and CDR2: SGHDT, YYEEEE. The CDR3 length is 14 residues. Trimming stripped 2 bases from V and 5 bases from J, with 12 bases between. CDR3: CASSFPTVGDTQYF. In DNA form, the CDR3 reads TGTGCCAGCAGCTTTCCGACGGTTGGAGATACGCAGTATTTT.

The J gene is TRBJ1-4, the V gene TRBV29-1; TRBD1 is a possible D gene (5 bases). The CDR3 length is 13 residues. V lost 4 bases and J 8 bases, leaving 14 bases between the germline ends. CDR1 is SQVTM, CDR2 ANQGSEA, per germline. The CDR3 loop reads CSVGSGSSEKLFF. CDR3 bases: TGCAGCGTTGGGTCAGGGAGTTCGGAAAAACTGTTTTTT.

V usage is TRBV2 and J usage is TRBJ2-5, with TRBD2 matching over 9 bases. The length of the CDR3 is 13 residues. CDR1 SNHLY and CDR2 FYNNEI come from the germline V gene. The J segment lost 4 bases and the V segment lost 6 bases, leaving 3 bases of the junction unmatched. For the CDR3, the DNA is TGTGCCAGCAGGAAGACTAGCGGAGAGACCCAGTACTTC. Translated: CASRKTSGETQYF.

The chain couples TRBV7-6 to TRBJ2-1, with D perhaps being TRBD1 or TRBD2 (5 bases each). The germline V gene encodes CDR1 SGHVS and CDR2 FNYEAQ. The CDR3 length is 16 residues. Trimming removed 3 bases at V and 5 bases at J, with 17 bases between. CDR3 DNA sequence: TGTGCCAGCAGCTTGCTACCGGGACCCCAAAACAATGAGCAGTTCTTC. It yields the protein CASSLLPGPQNNEQFF.

The chain employs TRBV29-1 and TRBJ1-1; D is unresolved. Between the trimmed V and J ends, which lost 5 bases and 6 bases, there was a span of 10 bases. The CDR3 sequence is 11 residues long. Germline V gene data show CDR1 as SQVTM and CDR2 as ANQGSEA. In nucleotides, the CDR3 is TGCAGCGTTTCCAGCGGGGCTGAAGCTTTCTTT. Its translation: CSVSSGAEAFF.

This clone was found a few times. V usage is TRBV5-6 and J usage is TRBJ2-3; a weak D match, TRBD1 (6 bases). Germline values: CDR1 SGHDT, CDR2 YYEEEE. V was trimmed by 4 bases and J by 3 bases, leaving 18 bases between them. This CDR3 region has 16 residues. CDR3 nucleotide sequence: TGTGCCAGCAGCAACGACCAGGGGAGTGGGACAGATACGCAGTATTTT. This sequence encodes CASSNDQGSGTDTQYF.

V gene TRBV5-1 combines with J gene TRBJ2-5; D gene unclear. The V and J ends lost 2 bases and 5 bases respectively, with 13 bases between them. The germline gives CDR1 SGHRS, CDR2 YFSETQ. The CDR3 is 14 amino acids. The DNA for the CDR3 is TGCGCCAGCAGCTTCTGGATAGCTGGGGAGACCCAGTACTTC. Translation gives CASSFWIAGETQYF.

The chain recombines TRBV28 with TRBJ1-2, with 9 bases fitting TRBD1. This CDR3 is 11 amino acids long. CDR1 is MDHEN and CDR2 is SYDVKM in the germline V gene. The V gene end was trimmed by 10 bases and the J gene end by 4 bases; junction bases not matched to a gene: 1. The CDR3 is CATQGAYGYTF. The CDR3 DNA sequence: TGTGCCACACAGGGGGCCTATGGCTACACCTTC.

This clone was detected only a few times. Other nucleotide sequences from this sample produce the same CDR3. The chain is built from TRBV5-1 and TRBJ2-3, with D maybe TRBD2 (5 bases). Germline values: CDR1 SGHRS, CDR2 YFSETQ. CDR3 length equals 14 residues. V lost 0 bases and J 0 bases, leaving 5 bases between the germline ends. CDR3 region: CASSLGLSTDTQYF. CDR3 coding DNA: TGCGCCAGCAGCTTGGGACTAAGCACAGATACGCAGTATTTT.

The J gene is TRBJ2-7, the V gene TRBV5-6, with 11 bases matching TRBD1. With 3 bases clipped from V and 3 bases from J, the junction kept 5 bases outside the gene matches. Looked up from germline, CDR1 is SGHDT and CDR2 is YYEEEE. CDR3 length equals 15 residues. CDR3 nucleotide sequence: TGTGCCAGCAGCTACGGACAGGGGGCCGTCTACGAGCAGTACTTC. Translation gives CASSYGQGAVYEQYF.

The J gene is TRBJ1-5, the V gene TRBV27, with D possibly TRBD1 on 5 matching bases. This CDR3 region has 13 residues. Looked up from germline, CDR1 is MNHEY and CDR2 is SMNVEV (reference sequence). Trimming took 0 bases from V and 7 from J, leaving 7 bases between them. CDR3 amino acids: CASSLSRAQPQHF. The DNA for the CDR3 is TGTGCCAGCAGTTTATCCAGGGCCCAGCCCCAGCATTTT.

CDR3 nucleotides: TGCGCCAGCAGCCTTGACAGGATCAACACCGGGGAGCTGTTTTTT. Its translation: CASSLDRINTGELFF. The chain joins TRBV5-1 to TRBJ2-2; TRBD1 is a possible D gene (6 bases). CDR3 length equals 15 residues. Germline CDR1 and CDR2: SGHRS and YFSETQ. The V and J ends lost 4 bases and 2 bases respectively, with 12 bases between them.

This clone was detected a few times. The chain uses TRBV7-3 and TRBJ1-6; D remains unclear. The germline CDR1 and CDR2 sequences are SGHTA and FQGTGA. The CDR3 runs to 16 residues. Deletions cut 3 bases from V and 7 bases from J, with 16 bases between. The CDR3 loop is CASSLEPPGNNSPLHF. In DNA form, the CDR3 reads TGTGCCAGCAGCTTGGAGCCCCCTGGGAACAATTCACCCCTCCACTTT.

The chain uses TRBV28 and TRBJ2-5; D is undetermined. This CDR3 has 13 residues. Germline loops: CDR1 MDHEN, CDR2 SYDVKM. V was cut by 2 bases and J by 3 bases, with 7 bases left in between. The CDR3 DNA reads as TGTGCCAGCAGTTTAGGTATCGAAGAGACCCAGTACTTC. As protein: CASSLGIEETQYF.

J is TRBJ2-1 and V is TRBV4-3; possibly TRBD2 for D (7 bases). Germline V gives CDR1 LGHNA, CDR2 YSLEER. There are 15 residues in the CDR3. Between the trimmed V and J ends, which lost 4 bases and 6 bases, there was a span of 16 bases. CDR3 in amino acids: CASSRAGGRVNEQFF. DNA for the CDR3: TGCGCCAGCAGCCGGGCCGGGGGGCGGGTCAATGAGCAGTTCTTC.

V gene TRBV28 combines with J gene TRBJ1-6; 11 nucleotides line up with TRBD1. V gave up 2 bases and J gave up 5 bases; unmatched junction bases: 8. CDR1 and CDR2 from the germline V gene are MDHEN and SYDVKM. CDR3 size: 18 residues. CDR3 bases: TGTGCCAGCAGTTTACCGGGACAGGGGGGGATTAATAATTCACCCCTCCACTTT. Residues: CASSLPGQGGINNSPLHF.

This clone occurred once. This chain uses TRBV6-5 with TRBJ1-2; TRBD1 matches at 8 bases. From germline, CDR1 is MNHEY and CDR2 SVGAGI. The CDR3 runs to 16 residues. V gave up 4 bases and J gave up 3 bases; unmatched junction bases: 10. CDR3 residues: CASSSGQAKWDYGYTF. The DNA of the CDR3 is TGTGCCAGCAGTTCGGGACAGGCTAAATGGGACTATGGCTACACCTTC.

The chain has TRBV29-1 and TRBJ1-2; TRBD1 matches at 9 bases. V lost 4 bases and J lost 6; bases outside the gene matches: 6. This CDR3 has 13 residues. The germline gives CDR1 SQVTM, CDR2 ANQGSEA. CDR3 DNA sequence: TGCAGCGTTGCGGGACAGGGCGGGGATGGCTACACCTTC. Protein sequence: CSVAGQGGDGYTF.

This clone appeared a few times. This chain connects TRBV27 to TRBJ1-2; D not resolved. Trimming removed 2 bases at V and 4 bases at J, with 11 bases between. Germline V lookup: CDR1 MNHEY, CDR2 SMNVEV (reference sequence). This CDR3 contains 14 residues. This CDR3 is CASSLRHGLYGYTF. As DNA, the CDR3 is TGTGCCAGCAGTTTACGACACGGGCTCTATGGCTACACCTTC.

This chain uses TRBV29-1 with TRBJ1-2; perhaps TRBD1 as D (5 bases). Deletions cut 6 bases from V and 7 bases from J, with 15 bases between. CDR3 length: 12 residues. Germline-derived CDR1 and CDR2 are SQVTM and ANQGSEA. In DNA, the CDR3 is TGCAGCGTCGCTACTCCAGGGTCTGGCTACACCTTC. It yields the protein CSVATPGSGYTF.